A selection of T cell receptor beta chains follows, all from one sample in a study of monozygotic twins with inflammatory bowel disease. TCRdb reanalyzed the 5' RACE reads and collapses them to one entry per CDR3 protein, without DNA. The ten top clones account for 6.5% to 9%, within a sample of approximately 85,000 distinct CDR3 sequences. Material: blood. All receptors derive from a human donor with ulcerative colitis or Crohn's disease, or a healthy co-twin of an affected twin (not recorded which). The CDR3 runs from the conserved cysteine through the conserved F or W.

v_gene	j_gene	CDR3aa
TRBV19	TRBJ2-7	CASSIGQGYEQYF
TRBV6-1	TRBJ1-4	CASSPVGARSEKLFF
TRBV15	TRBJ1-1	CATSRGSRMNTEAFF
TRBV20-1	TRBJ2-3	CSAGGLAGGPGTQYF
TRBV6-1	TRBJ1-5	CASRWGRFRGQPQHF
TRBV20-1	TRBJ1-2	CSAPMTNPYGYTF
TRBV5-6	TRBJ2-3	CASSRPGDTQYF
TRBV3-1	TRBJ2-3	CASSLTTGYTDTQYF
TRBV18	TRBJ2-1	CASSPLAGNNEQFF
TRBV6-5	TRBJ1-2	CASSYSRASNYGYTF
TRBV20-1	TRBJ2-3	CSARGQTSDTQYF
TRBV2	TRBJ1-1	CASRQVVEAFF
TRBV5-1	TRBJ1-1	CASSPGQSGDTEAFF
TRBV6-5	TRBJ2-5	CASSYSEGGGETQYF
TRBV11-2	TRBJ2-1	CASSPQRGAEQSF
TRBV5-1	TRBJ1-6	CASSFLAGGTSPLHF
TRBV5-1	TRBJ1-2	CASSLAVFTYGYTF
TRBV20-1	TRBJ1-5	CSAQPGGRAHNQPQHF
TRBV12-3/TRBV12-4	TRBJ1-4	CASRRSTRIEATNEKLFF
TRBV20-1	TRBJ2-3	CSVHPHTDTQYF
TRBV15	TRBJ1-5	CATSRDMGPRQPQHF
TRBV6-5	TRBJ2-7	CASSYGLGPYEQYF
TRBV5-1	TRBJ2-2	CASKANTGELFF
TRBV7-9	TRBJ2-7	CASSSSWGGYEQYF
TRBV27	TRBJ2-7	CASRGSTPPYEQYF
TRBV12-3/TRBV12-4	TRBJ2-7	CASSLTDRGVYEQYF
TRBV2	TRBJ1-4	CASKRVANEKLFF
TRBV27	TRBJ2-4	CASSLGTGRAKNIQYF
TRBV3-1	TRBJ2-3	CASSGTSVGSDTQYF
TRBV27	TRBJ1-1	CASSLDQYTEAFF
TRBV20-1	TRBJ1-5	CSAQDRGYQPQHF
TRBV19	TRBJ1-1	CASTAQGNTEAFF
TRBV7-6	TRBJ2-5	CASSSTQTSGGGTQYF
TRBV29-1	TRBJ2-4	CSAGTSGGAKNIQYF
TRBV5-1	TRBJ2-1	CASSYTSPRTTYNEQFF
TRBV5-4	TRBJ1-2	CASSLGTGDYGYTF
TRBV5-1	TRBJ2-3	CASGDRLGSDTQYF
TRBV5-6	TRBJ1-5	CASSNKNAAPQHF
TRBV27	TRBJ2-5	CASSYGTSGGRETQYF
TRBV27	TRBJ2-7	CASPLHGEQYF
TRBV5-1	TRBJ1-1	CASSVAPQGRNTEAFF
TRBV12-3/TRBV12-4	TRBJ2-6	CASSTGTGLSGANVLTF
TRBV7-9	TRBJ1-1	CASSIDRDRSMNTEAFF
TRBV20-1	TRBJ1-5	CSARSGDQPQHF
TRBV5-1	TRBJ2-3	CASSFGDTQYF
TRBV5-6	TRBJ1-3	CASSLAVTVGNTIYF